In its sample, the clone carrying this T cell receptor beta chain was seen a few times. The antigen is unknown. The data were taken from a study of CD4+ T cells in melanoma. Study-wide points: Neoantigen-specific CD4+ T cells in melanoma reportedly had diverse differentiation states.

Trimming stripped 7 bases from V and 3 bases from J, with 15 bases between. Germline loops: CDR1 SNHLY, CDR2 FYNNEI. CDR3 length: 15 amino acids. This table comes from immunoSEQ multiplex PCR, and its TCRdb copy is limited to in-frame clones, with some not included. The sample includes just over 14,000 clones, 63% of them seen just once. This receptor was obtained from a human donor with melanoma. The sample was cells from a culture (not recorded whether cultured in vitro). The chain couples TRBV2 to TRBJ2-2, with a tentative D call TRBD2 (5 bases). The CDR3 sequence is CASKRADRYTGELFF. As DNA, the CDR3 is TGTGCCAGCAAGAGGGCGGATCGATACACCGGGGAGCTGTTTTTT.